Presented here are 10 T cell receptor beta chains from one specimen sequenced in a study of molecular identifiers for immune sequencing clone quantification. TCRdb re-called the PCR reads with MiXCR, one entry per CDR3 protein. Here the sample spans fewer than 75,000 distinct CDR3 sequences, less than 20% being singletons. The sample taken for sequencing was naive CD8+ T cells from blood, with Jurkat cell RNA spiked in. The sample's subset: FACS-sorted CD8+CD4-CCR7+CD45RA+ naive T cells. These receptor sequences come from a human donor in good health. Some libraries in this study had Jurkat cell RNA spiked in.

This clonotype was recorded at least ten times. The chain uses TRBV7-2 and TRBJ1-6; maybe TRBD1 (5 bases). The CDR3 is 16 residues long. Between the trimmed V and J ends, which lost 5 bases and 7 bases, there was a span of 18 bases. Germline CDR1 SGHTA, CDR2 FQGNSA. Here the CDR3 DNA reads TGTGCCAGCAGCCCAGGGCCCAGCGGATTGAATTCACCCCTCCACTTT. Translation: CASSPGPSGLNSPLHF.

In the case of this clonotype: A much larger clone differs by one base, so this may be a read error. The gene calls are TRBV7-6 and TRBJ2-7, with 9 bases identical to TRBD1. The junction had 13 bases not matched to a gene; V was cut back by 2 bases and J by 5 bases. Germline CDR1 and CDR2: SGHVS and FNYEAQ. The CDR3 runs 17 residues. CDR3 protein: CASSLLNPGQGGHEQYF. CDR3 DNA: TGTGCCAGCAGCTTACTTAACCCGGGACAGGGCGGCCACGAGCAGTACTTC.

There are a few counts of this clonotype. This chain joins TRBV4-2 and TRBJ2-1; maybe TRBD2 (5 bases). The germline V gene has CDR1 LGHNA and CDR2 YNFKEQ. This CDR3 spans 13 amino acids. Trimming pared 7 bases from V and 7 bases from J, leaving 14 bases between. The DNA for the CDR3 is TGTGCCAGCAAGACTGGAGGTTCGAATGAGCAGTTCTTC. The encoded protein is CASKTGGSNEQFF.

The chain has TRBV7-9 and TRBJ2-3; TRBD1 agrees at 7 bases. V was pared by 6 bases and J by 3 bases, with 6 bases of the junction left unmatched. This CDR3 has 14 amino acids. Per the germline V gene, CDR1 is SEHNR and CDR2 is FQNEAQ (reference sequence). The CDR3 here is CASSPTGQTDTQYF. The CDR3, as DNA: TGTGCCAGCAGTCCTACGGGACAGACAGATACGCAGTATTTT.

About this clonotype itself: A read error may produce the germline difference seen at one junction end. Here the CDR3 DNA reads TGTGCCAGCAGCCACGGGACTAGCGGCACTAACAATGAGCAGCTCTTC. This gives the protein CASSHGTSGTNNEQLF. The chain employs TRBV7-3 and TRBJ2-1, with 11 bases lining up with TRBD2. CDR3 size: 16 residues. Germline lookup yields CDR1 SGHTA and CDR2 FQGTGA.

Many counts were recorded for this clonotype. In nucleotides, the CDR3 is TGTGCCAGCAGCTTCGGATCCGAGCCCCAGCATTTT. Its protein is CASSFGSEPQHF. V is TRBV5-6 and J is TRBJ1-5; D gene ambiguous. CDR3 length equals 12 residues. V was clipped by 2 bases and J by 8 bases, with 8 bases between them. Germline CDR1 and CDR2: SGHDT and YYEEEE.

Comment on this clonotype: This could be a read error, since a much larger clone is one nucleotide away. CDR3 sequence: CASINSGRREQYF. CDR3 bases: TGTGCCAGCATCAATAGCGGGAGACGAGAGCAGTACTTC. The rearrangement links TRBV9 to TRBJ2-7, with TRBD2 matching 9 bases. Trimming removed 6 bases from V and 7 bases from J; junction bases left unmatched: 8. The length of the CDR3 is 13 residues. CDR1 and CDR2 (germline): SGDLS, YYNGEE.

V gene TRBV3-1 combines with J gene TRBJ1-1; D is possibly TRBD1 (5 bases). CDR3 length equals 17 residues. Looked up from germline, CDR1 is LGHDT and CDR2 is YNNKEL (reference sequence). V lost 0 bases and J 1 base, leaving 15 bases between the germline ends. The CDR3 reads CASSQDRIGVRNTEAFF. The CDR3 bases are TGTGCCAGCAGCCAAGACCGCATAGGGGTCAGGAACACTGAAGCTTTCTTT.

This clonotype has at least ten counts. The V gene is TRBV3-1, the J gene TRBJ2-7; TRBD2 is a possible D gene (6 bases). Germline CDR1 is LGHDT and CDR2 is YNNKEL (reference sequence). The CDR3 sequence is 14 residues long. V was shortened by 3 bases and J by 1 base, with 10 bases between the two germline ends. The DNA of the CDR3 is TGTGCCAGCAGCCATGGAGGGACTTCCTACGAGCAGTACTTC. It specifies CASSHGGTSYEQYF.

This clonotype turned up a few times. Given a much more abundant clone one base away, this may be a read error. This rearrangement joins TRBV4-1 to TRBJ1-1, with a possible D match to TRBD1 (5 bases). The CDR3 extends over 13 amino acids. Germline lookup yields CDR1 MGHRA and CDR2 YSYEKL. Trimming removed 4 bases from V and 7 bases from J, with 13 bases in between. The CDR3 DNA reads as TGCGCCAGCAGCCCCGAAGGGGCTGTTGAAGCTTTCTTT. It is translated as CASSPEGAVEAFF.